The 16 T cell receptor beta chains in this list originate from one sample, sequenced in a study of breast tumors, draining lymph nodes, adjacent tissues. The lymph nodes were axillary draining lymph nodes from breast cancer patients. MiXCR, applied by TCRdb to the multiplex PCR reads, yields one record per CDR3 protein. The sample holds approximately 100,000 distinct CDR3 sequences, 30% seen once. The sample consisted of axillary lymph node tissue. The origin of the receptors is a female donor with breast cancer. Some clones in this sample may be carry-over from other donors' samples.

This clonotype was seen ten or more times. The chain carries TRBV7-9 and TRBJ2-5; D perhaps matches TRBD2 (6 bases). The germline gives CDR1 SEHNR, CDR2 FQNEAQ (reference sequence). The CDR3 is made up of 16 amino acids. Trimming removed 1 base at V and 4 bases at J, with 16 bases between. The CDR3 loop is CASSLDRRAWGETQYF. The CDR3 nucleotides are TGTGCCAGCAGCTTAGACCGGAGGGCCTGGGGAGAGACCCAGTACTTC.

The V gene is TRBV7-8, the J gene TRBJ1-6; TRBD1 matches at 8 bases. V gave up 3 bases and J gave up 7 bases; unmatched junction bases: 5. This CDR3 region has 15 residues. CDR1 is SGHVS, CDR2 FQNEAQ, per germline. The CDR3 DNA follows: TGTGCCAGCAGCTTTGACAGGGGATGGAATTCACCCCTCCACTTT. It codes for CASSFDRGWNSPLHF.

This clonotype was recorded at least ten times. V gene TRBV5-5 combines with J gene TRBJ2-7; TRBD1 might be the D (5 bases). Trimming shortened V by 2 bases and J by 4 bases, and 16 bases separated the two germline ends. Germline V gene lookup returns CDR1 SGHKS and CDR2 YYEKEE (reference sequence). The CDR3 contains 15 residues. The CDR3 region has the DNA TGTGCCAGCAGCTTAGGGCAGGGTAACACTTACGAGCAGTACTTC. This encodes CASSLGQGNTYEQYF.

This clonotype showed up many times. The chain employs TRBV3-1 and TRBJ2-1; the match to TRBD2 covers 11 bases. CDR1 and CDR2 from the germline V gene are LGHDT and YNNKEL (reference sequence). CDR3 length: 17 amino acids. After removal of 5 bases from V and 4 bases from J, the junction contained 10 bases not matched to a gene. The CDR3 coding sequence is TGTGCCAGCAGCAATAAGAAGACTAGCGGGACATACAATGAGCAGTTCTTC. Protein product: CASSNKKTSGTYNEQFF.

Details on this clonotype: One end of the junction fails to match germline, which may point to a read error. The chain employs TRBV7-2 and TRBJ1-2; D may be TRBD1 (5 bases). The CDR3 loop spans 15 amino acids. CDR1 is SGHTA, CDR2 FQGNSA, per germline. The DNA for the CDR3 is TGTGCCAGCAGCCCCCCGGGACCCACCACCTATGGCTACCCCTTC. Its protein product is CASSPPGPTTYGYPF.

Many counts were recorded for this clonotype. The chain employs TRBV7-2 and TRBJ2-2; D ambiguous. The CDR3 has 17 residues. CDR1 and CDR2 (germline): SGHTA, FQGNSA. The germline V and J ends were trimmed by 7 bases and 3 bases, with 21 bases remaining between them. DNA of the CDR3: TGTGCCAGCACCAAACATCTCGGGCGGAGAGACACCGGGGAGCTGTTTTTT. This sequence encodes CASTKHLGRRDTGELFF.

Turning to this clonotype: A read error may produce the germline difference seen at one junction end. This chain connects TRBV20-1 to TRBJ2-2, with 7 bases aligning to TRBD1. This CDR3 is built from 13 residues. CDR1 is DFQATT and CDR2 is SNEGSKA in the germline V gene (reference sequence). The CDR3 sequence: CSTRDRDTGELFF. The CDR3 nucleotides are TGCAGTACTAGAGACAGGGACACCGGGGAGCTGTTTTTT.

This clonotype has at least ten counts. CDR3: CASSPPQETQYF. CDR3 nucleotides: TGTGCCAGCTCACCACCGCAAGAGACCCAGTACTTC. The J gene is TRBJ2-5, the V gene TRBV18; D unclear. V was shortened by 0 bases and J by 2 bases, with 1 base between the two germline ends. Germline lookup yields CDR1 KGHSH and CDR2 LQKENI. This CDR3 is built from 12 residues.

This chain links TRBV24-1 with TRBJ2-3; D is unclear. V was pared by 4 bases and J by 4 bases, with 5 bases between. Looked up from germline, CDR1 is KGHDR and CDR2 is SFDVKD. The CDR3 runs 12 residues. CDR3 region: CATSDLADTQYF. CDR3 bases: TGTGCCACCAGTGACCTAGCAGATACGCAGTATTTT.

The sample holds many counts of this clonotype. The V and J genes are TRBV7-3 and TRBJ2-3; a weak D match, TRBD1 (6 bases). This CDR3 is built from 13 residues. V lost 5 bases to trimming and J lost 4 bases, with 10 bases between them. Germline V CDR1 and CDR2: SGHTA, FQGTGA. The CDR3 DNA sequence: TGTGCCAGCAGCGACACAGGGTCAGATACGCAGTATTTT. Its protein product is CASSDTGSDTQYF.

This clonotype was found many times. The CDR3 loop is CASSLYRVGEKLFF. For the CDR3, the DNA is TGTGCCAGCAGCTTATACAGGGTCGGCGAAAAACTGTTTTTT. This rearrangement joins TRBV5-6 to TRBJ1-4; possibly TRBD1 for D (6 bases). Trimming took off 2 bases at V and 8 bases at J, with 13 bases between the two ends. CDR3 length equals 14 residues. Germline V gives CDR1 SGHDT, CDR2 YYEEEE. The full variable domain, rest sourced from reference TRBV5-6 and TRBJ1-4, is DAGVTQSPTHLIKTRGQQVTLRCSPKSGHDTVSWYQQALGQGPQFIFQYYEEEERQRGNFPDRFSGHQFPNYSSELNVNALLLGDSALYLCASSLYRVGEKLFFGSGTQLSVL.

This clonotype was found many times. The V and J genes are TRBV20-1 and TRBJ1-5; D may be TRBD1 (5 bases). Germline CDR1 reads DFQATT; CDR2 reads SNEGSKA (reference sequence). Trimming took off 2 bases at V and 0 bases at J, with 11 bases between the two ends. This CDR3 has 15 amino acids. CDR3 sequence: CSARSGTDSNQPQHF. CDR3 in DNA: TGCAGTGCTAGAAGCGGGACCGATAGCAATCAGCCCCAGCATTTT.

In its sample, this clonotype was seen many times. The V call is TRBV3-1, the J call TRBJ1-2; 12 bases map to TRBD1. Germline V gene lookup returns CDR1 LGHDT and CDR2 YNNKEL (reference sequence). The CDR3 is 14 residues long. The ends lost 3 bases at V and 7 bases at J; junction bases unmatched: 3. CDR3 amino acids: CASSQGQGASGYTF. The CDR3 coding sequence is TGTGCCAGCAGCCAGGGACAGGGGGCGAGTGGCTACACCTTC.

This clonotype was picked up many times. CDR3 sequence: CASSHVGASTDTQYF. CDR3 DNA sequence: TGTGCCAGCAGCCATGTAGGGGCGAGCACAGATACGCAGTATTTT. The V call is TRBV3-1, the J call TRBJ2-3; a weak D match, TRBD1 (5 bases). V was pared by 3 bases and J by 0 bases, with 10 bases between. This CDR3 has 15 residues. Germline lookup yields CDR1 LGHDT and CDR2 YNNKEL (reference sequence).

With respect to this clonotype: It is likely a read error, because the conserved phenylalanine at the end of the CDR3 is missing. The CDR3: CASSPGQGAYSGELFS. In DNA form, the CDR3 reads TGTGCCAGCAGTCCCGGACAGGGGGCTTATTCCGGGGAGCTGTTTTCT. V usage is TRBV6-5 and J usage is TRBJ2-2, with 11 bases identical to TRBD1. Germline lookup yields CDR1 MNHEY and CDR2 SVGAGI. The CDR3 has 16 residues. The trim removed 5 bases at V and 6 bases at J, leaving 8 bases unmatched.

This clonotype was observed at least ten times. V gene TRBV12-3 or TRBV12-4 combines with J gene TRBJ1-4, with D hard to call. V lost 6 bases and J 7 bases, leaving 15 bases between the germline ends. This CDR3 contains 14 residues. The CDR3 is CASSPRPKVEKLFF. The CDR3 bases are TGTGCCAGCAGCCCGAGACCCAAGGTTGAAAAACTGTTTTTT.